The next 26 T cell receptor beta chains were all read from a single sample in a study of T cells in Graves' hyperthyroidism and ophthalmopathy. RNA transcripts yielded amplified TCR beta CDR3 regions. HTBI primers were the set used in a first-round RT-PCR of the TCR CDR3. A single record per CDR3 protein comes from TCRdb applying MiXCR to the multiplex PCR reads. The repertoire includes around 500,000 distinct CDR3 sequences, about 20% of them detected once, and approximately 49% sits in the top ten. Sample: blood. These receptor sequences come from a woman aged 70-85 years with Graves' ophthalmopathy.

The rearrangement uses TRBV19 and TRBJ2-1; 11 bases are shared with TRBD2. The germline V gene has CDR1 LNHDA and CDR2 SQIVND (reference sequence). The CDR3 is made up of 15 amino acids. V lost 4 bases to trimming and J lost 4 bases; unmatched junction nucleotides: 3. CDR3 in amino acids: CASSTSGRLYNEQFF. The CDR3 bases are TGTGCCAGTAGTACTAGCGGGAGGTTGTACAATGAGCAGTTCTTC.

This clonotype was found many times. The rearrangement links TRBV6-1 to TRBJ2-6; D is unclear. V lost 6 bases, J lost 2 bases, and 14 bases lay in between. CDR3 length: 16 residues. Germline V lookup: CDR1 MNHNS, CDR2 SASEGT. The CDR3 DNA reads as TGTGCCAGCAGACCCCTATTCGGAGCTGGGGCCAACGTCCTGACTTTC. The encoded protein is CASRPLFGAGANVLTF.

The table lists this clonotype with many counts. The J gene is TRBJ1-1, the V gene TRBV12-3 or TRBV12-4; maybe TRBD1 (6 bases). The CDR3 has 15 amino acids. The germline V and J ends were trimmed by 2 bases and 11 bases, with 21 bases remaining between them. The CDR3 sequence: CASSLWGGAFTVAFF. In DNA form, the CDR3 reads TGTGCCAGCAGTTTATGGGGGGGGGCCTTCACGGTGGCTTTCTTT.

This clonotype was seen a few times. The V and J genes are TRBV11-3 and TRBJ2-6; D gene uncertain. The germline V gene encodes CDR1 SGHNT and CDR2 YENEEA. The V gene lost 6 bases and the J gene lost 0 bases, with 6 bases spanning the gap. CDR3 size: 14 residues. The CDR3 nucleotides are TGTGCCAGCAGTGAAAGCTCTGGGGCCAACGTCCTGACTTTC. Its protein product is CASSESSGANVLTF.

This clonotype has a count of ten or more. The junction departs from germline at one end; a sequencing error may be responsible. This rearrangement joins TRBV5-1 to TRBJ2-7; no clear D. Germline CDR1 SGHRS, CDR2 YFSETQ. The CDR3 spans 11 residues. This chain's CDR3 is CASSLKDEQYF. In nucleotides, the CDR3 is TGTGCCAGCAGCCTAAAGGACGAGCAGTACTTC.

The chain couples TRBV5-1 to TRBJ2-1; 8 bases align to TRBD1. CDR1 SGHRS and CDR2 YFSETQ come from the germline V gene. After removal of 1 base from V and 7 bases from J, the junction contained 4 bases not matched to a gene. This CDR3 region has 14 residues. Written as DNA, the CDR3 is TGCGCCAGCAGCTTGCAGACAGGGGAGAATGAGCAGTTCTTC. Protein product: CASSLQTGENEQFF.

A few counts support this clonotype. The chain is built from TRBV6-1 and TRBJ1-6; 9 positions match TRBD1. CDR1 is MNHNS, CDR2 SASEGT, per germline. This CDR3 comprises 14 residues. The ends lost 6 bases at V and 10 bases at J; junction bases unmatched: 7. CDR3 loop: CASRPGQGGSPLHF. In DNA, the CDR3 is TGTGCCAGCAGGCCGGGACAGGGAGGGTCACCCCTCCACTTT.

This clonotype was observed at least ten times. The rearrangement joins TRBV27 to TRBJ1-2; possibly TRBD1 for D (5 bases). With 2 bases removed from V and 0 bases from J, the gap between germline ends came to 7 bases. CDR1 MNHEY and CDR2 SMNVEV come from the germline V gene (reference sequence). CDR3 length: 14 amino acids. The CDR3 is CASSLGRANYGYTF. As DNA, the CDR3 is TGTGCCAGCAGTTTAGGCAGGGCTAACTATGGCTACACCTTC.

V usage is TRBV6-1 and J usage is TRBJ2-3; TRBD1 agrees at 7 bases. V lost 6 bases to trimming and J lost 6 bases; unmatched junction nucleotides: 12. The V gene's germline CDR1 is MNHNS and CDR2 SASEGT. This CDR3 region has 15 residues. As DNA, the CDR3 is TGTGCCAGCAGACACAGGGGCCCCTCCGCGGATACGCAGTATTTT. Amino acid sequence: CASRHRGPSADTQYF.

This chain joins TRBV7-2 and TRBJ2-2, with D possibly matching TRBD2 (6 bases). From germline, CDR1 is SGHTA and CDR2 FQGNSA. V lost 7 bases to trimming and J lost 4 bases, with 16 bases between them. CDR3 length: 15 residues. The CDR3 here is CASTRGGSSTGELFF. Written as DNA, the CDR3 is TGTGCCAGCACCCGAGGAGGGAGTAGCACCGGGGAGCTGTTTTTT.

This clonotype has a count of ten or more. This sequence joins TRBV7-8 and TRBJ2-1, with no clear D. This CDR3 spans 12 amino acids. V was cut by 3 bases and J by 7 bases, with 7 bases left in between. The germline V gene has CDR1 SGHVS and CDR2 FQNEAQ. CDR3 nucleotide sequence: TGTGCCAGCAGCTTCTCCGGGAATGAGCAGTTCTTC. As protein: CASSFSGNEQFF.

This clonotype appeared a few times. The rearrangement uses TRBV6-2 or TRBV6-3 and TRBJ1-1, with D uncertain. This CDR3 comprises 12 residues. The germline CDR1 and CDR2 sequences are MNHEY and SVGEGT. V lost 4 bases to trimming and J lost 6 bases, with 9 bases between them. For the CDR3, the DNA is TGTGCCAGCAGTTTTTACGCCGCTGAAGCTTTCTTT. Translated: CASSFYAAEAFF.

This CDR3 reads CASEDLAKNIQYF. The CDR3 DNA sequence: TGTGCCAGCGAAGACCTAGCCAAAAACATTCAGTACTTC. The rearrangement joins TRBV6-1 to TRBJ2-4; D unresolved. The CDR3 runs to 13 residues. Per germline, CDR1 MNHNS and CDR2 SASEGT. V was clipped by 8 bases and J by 0 bases, with 8 bases between them.

This clonotype occurred a few times. The gene calls are TRBV6-1 and TRBJ2-7; 9 bases match TRBD2. The CDR3 covers 15 residues. CDR1 and CDR2 from the germline V gene are MNHNS and SASEGT. The V gene end was trimmed by 5 bases and the J gene end by 4 bases; junction bases not matched to a gene: 9. The CDR3 DNA reads as TGTGCCAGCAGTTGGACTAGCGTTGGTCCGTACGAGCAGTACTTC. It yields the protein CASSWTSVGPYEQYF.

This clonotype was observed many times. The V gene is TRBV11-2, the J gene TRBJ2-5; no reliable D call. Trimming shortened V by 4 bases and J by 5 bases, and 17 bases separated the two germline ends. Germline CDR1 and CDR2: SGHAT and FQNNGV. The CDR3 is made up of 15 amino acids. The CDR3 loop reads CASSSRATARETQYF. The CDR3 nucleotides are TGTGCCAGCAGCTCACGGGCCACCGCCCGGGAGACCCAGTACTTC.

This clonotype was recorded a few times. The chain recombines TRBV20-1 with TRBJ1-2, with D unresolved. The CDR3 loop spans 11 amino acids. Between the trimmed V and J ends, which lost 1 base and 7 bases, there was a span of 7 bases. The germline V gene has CDR1 DFQATT and CDR2 SNEGSKA (reference sequence). For the CDR3, the DNA is TGCAGTGCTAGAGCACCGGCTGGCTACACCTTC. It specifies CSARAPAGYTF.

This clonotype was seen repeatedly, ten times or more. The chain couples TRBV13 to TRBJ1-1, with TRBD1 matching 8 bases. The CDR3 has 15 residues. Germline assignment: CDR1 PRHDT and CDR2 FYEKMQ (reference sequence). Unmatched junction bases numbered 6, after V lost 5 bases and J lost 1 base. This chain's CDR3 is CASSRTTGENTEAFF. CDR3 DNA: TGTGCCAGCAGCCGGACGACAGGGGAGAACACTGAAGCTTTCTTT.

The chain recombines TRBV11-2 with TRBJ2-5, with 7 bases matching TRBD2. Germline CDR1 reads SGHAT; CDR2 reads FQNNGV. With V trimmed by 3 bases and J by 4 bases, 8 bases remained unmatched. The CDR3 sequence is 15 residues long. The CDR3 DNA sequence: TGTGCCAGCAGCTTTCCGTCGGGGGGAGGAGAGACCCAGTACTTC. Its translation is CASSFPSGGGETQYF. Using reference TRBV11-2 and TRBJ2-5 for the parts outside the CDR3, the full variable domain is EAGVAQSPRYKIIEKRQSVAFWCNPISGHATLYWYQQILGQGPKLLIQFQNNGVVDDSQLPKDRFSAERLKGVDSTLKIQPAKLEDSAVYLCASSFPSGGGETQYFGPGTRLLVL.

The J gene is TRBJ2-3, the V gene TRBV19; TRBD1 matches at 9 bases. Germline trimming cut 4 bases from V and 4 bases from J; bases unmatched to any gene: 12. The CDR3 length is 17 residues. Germline V gene data show CDR1 as LNHDA and CDR2 as SQIVND (reference sequence). The CDR3 spells CASSTLGTGYQPDTQYF. The CDR3 nucleotides are TGTGCCAGTAGTACCCTCGGGACAGGGTATCAGCCAGATACGCAGTATTTT.

This clonotype was observed a few times. The gene calls are TRBV6-1 and TRBJ2-7, with TRBD2 identical over 7 bases. Germline CDR1 MNHNS, CDR2 SASEGT. V trimming: 10 bases; J trimming: 5 bases; junction bases outside the gene matches: 8. There are 12 residues in the CDR3. As DNA, the CDR3 is TGTGCCACCTCGGGACTAATCGACGAGCAGTACTTC. Its translation: CATSGLIDEQYF.

This clonotype was seen repeatedly, ten times or more. CDR3 nucleotide sequence: TGTGCCAGCAGCGGCAACTCAGGGGGCTCTTCACCCCTCCACTTT. Protein sequence: CASSGNSGGSSPLHF. The chain has TRBV2 and TRBJ1-6; TRBD1 aligns across 8 bases. The CDR3 is 15 amino acids. CDR1 SNHLY and CDR2 FYNNEI come from the germline V gene. Losses at the gene ends were 6 bases for V and 9 bases for J; bases not matched to a gene: 10.

The chain carries TRBV7-2 and TRBJ2-7, with 8 bases lining up with TRBD2. With V trimmed by 7 bases and J by 4 bases, 9 bases remained unmatched. Per germline, CDR1 SGHTA and CDR2 FQGNSA. This CDR3 is 14 amino acids long. CDR3 DNA sequence: TGTGCCAGCACCCGGCGGGGGGATTTTTACGAGCAGTACTTC. Protein sequence: CASTRRGDFYEQYF.

This clonotype was seen at least ten times. This sequence joins TRBV5-1 and TRBJ2-7; 8 bases fit TRBD1. Germline CDR1 is SGHRS and CDR2 is YFSETQ. Unmatched junction bases numbered 4, after V lost 0 bases and J lost 2 bases. CDR3 length equals 15 residues. The DNA of the CDR3 is TGCGCCAGCAGCTTGGCCGGACAGGGTCCCTACGAGCAGTACTTC. This codes for CASSLAGQGPYEQYF.

The rearrangement links TRBV10-1 to TRBJ2-1; 10 bases align to TRBD2. Trimming took 3 bases from V and 8 from J; bases not matched to a gene: 7. From germline, CDR1 is WNHNN and CDR2 SYGVQD (reference sequence). The CDR3 has 15 residues. This chain's CDR3 is CASSDSSGGLDEQFF. The DNA of the CDR3 is TGCGCCAGCAGTGATTCTAGCGGGGGCTTGGATGAGCAGTTCTTC.

CDR3 nucleotides: TGTGCCAGCAGTTCGACAGGGGGCCGGAACACCGGGGAGCTGTTTTTT. Translation: CASSSTGGRNTGELFF. The rearrangement joins TRBV2 to TRBJ2-2; TRBD1 matches 10 bases. The CDR3 consists of 16 residues. V shed 5 bases and J 1 base; nucleotides not matched to a gene: 4. Germline CDR1 and CDR2: SNHLY and FYNNEI.

This clonotype was recorded many times. V gene TRBV12-3 or TRBV12-4 combines with J gene TRBJ2-3; 12 positions agree with TRBD2. V lost 2 bases and J lost 5; bases outside the gene matches: 8. There are 17 residues in the CDR3. CDR3 coding DNA: TGTGCCAGCAGTTTATTGCCAAGACTAGCGGGAGAAGATACGCAGTATTTT. Amino acids: CASSLLPRLAGEDTQYF.